This T cell receptor beta chain was documented in a study of T cells after yellow fever vaccination. This clonotype has just a few counts. Its cognate antigen is unknown. The V and J ends lost 0 bases and 3 bases respectively, with 15 bases between them. Germline CDR1 LGHNA, CDR2 YNFKEQ. CDR3 size: 16 residues. A process of 5'RACE template switching, which added a universal primer site and UMIs, was used to make TCR cDNA. TCRdb re-called the 5' RACE reads with MiXCR, one entry per CDR3 protein. There are tens of thousands of distinct CDR3 sequences in the sample; almost 8% occur only once, and roughly two fifths lies in the top ten. General study points: A large majority of primary-vaccination clones showed up again after the booster (96% CD4, roughly 88% CD8).

V is TRBV4-2 and J is TRBJ2-7; unclear D gene. Here the sequenced sample was CD8+ T cells sorted from PBMCs, taken on the day of the yellow fever booster vaccination. This sequence was found in a man younger than 40 who received the YFV17D yellow fever vaccine. CDR3 amino acids: CASSQDSSRRFYEQYF. The CDR3 coding sequence is TGTGCCAGCAGCCAAGATAGTTCCCGCCGGTTCTACGAGCAGTACTTC.